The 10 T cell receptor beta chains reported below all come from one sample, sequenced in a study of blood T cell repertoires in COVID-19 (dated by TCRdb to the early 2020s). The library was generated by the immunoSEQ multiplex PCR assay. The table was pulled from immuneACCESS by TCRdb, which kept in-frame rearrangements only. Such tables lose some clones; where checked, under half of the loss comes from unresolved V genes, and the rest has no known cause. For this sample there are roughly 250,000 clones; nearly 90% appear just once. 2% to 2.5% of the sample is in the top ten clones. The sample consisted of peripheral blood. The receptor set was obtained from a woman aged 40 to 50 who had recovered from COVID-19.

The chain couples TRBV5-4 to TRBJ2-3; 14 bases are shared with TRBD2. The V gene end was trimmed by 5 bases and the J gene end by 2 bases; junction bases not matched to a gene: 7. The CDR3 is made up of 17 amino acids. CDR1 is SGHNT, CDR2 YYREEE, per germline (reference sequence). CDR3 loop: CASRPPGLAGDTDTQYF. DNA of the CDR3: TGTGCCAGCAGACCTCCGGGACTAGCGGGGGACACAGATACGCAGTATTTT.

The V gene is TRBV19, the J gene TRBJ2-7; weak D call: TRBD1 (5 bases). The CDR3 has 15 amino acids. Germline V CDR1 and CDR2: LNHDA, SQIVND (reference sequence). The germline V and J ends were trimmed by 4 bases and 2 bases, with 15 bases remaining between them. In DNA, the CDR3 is TGTGCCAGTAGTAGGGGCCCCCAGGCAGCCTACGAGCAGTACTTC. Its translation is CASSRGPQAAYEQYF. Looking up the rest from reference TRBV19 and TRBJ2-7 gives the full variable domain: DGGITQSPKYLFRKEGQNVTLSCEQNLNHDAMYWYRQDPGQGLRLIYYSQIVNDFQKGDIAEGYSVSREKKESFPLTVTSAQKNPTAFYLCASSRGPQAAYEQYFGPGTRLTVT.

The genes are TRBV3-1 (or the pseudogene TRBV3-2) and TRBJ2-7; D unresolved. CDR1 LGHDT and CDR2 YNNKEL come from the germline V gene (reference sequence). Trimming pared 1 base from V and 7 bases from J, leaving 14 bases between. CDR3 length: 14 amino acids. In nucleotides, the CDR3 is TGTGCCAGCAGCCAAGCCTCGGTAGTGTCGGAGCAGTACTTC. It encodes CASSQASVVSEQYF.

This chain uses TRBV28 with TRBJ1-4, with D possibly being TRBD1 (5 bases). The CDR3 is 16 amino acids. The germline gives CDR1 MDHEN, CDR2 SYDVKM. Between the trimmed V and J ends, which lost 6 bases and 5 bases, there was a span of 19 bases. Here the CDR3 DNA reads TGTGCCAGCAGCTCCCACGAGGGACTGAGAAATGAAAAACTGTTTTTT. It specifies CASSSHEGLRNEKLFF.

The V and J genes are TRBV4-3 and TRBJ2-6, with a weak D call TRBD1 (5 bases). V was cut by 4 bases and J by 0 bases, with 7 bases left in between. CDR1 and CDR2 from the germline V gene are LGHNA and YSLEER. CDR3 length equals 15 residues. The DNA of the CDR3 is TGCGCCAGCAGCCTTGACAGCTCTGGGGCCAACGTCCTGACTTTC. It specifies CASSLDSSGANVLTF.

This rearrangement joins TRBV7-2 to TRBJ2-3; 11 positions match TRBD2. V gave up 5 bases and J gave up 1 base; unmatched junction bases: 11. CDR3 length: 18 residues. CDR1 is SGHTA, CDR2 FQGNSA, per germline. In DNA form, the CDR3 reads TGTGCCAGCAGCCGCCGGACTAGCGGGTTGATGGGCACAGATACGCAGTATTTT. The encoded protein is CASSRRTSGLMGTDTQYF.

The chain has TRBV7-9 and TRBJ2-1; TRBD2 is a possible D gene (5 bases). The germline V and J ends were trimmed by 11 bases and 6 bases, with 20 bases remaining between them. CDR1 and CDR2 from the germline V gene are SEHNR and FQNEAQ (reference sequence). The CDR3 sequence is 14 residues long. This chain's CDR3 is CAGSSRAEGNEQFF. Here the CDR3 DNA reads TGTGCCGGTTCTTCTCGGGCAGAGGGCAATGAGCAGTTCTTC. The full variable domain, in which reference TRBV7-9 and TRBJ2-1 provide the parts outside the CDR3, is DTGVSQNPRHKITKRGQNVTFRCDPISEHNRLYWYRQTLGQGPEFLTYFQNEAQLEKSRLLSDRFSAERPKGSFSTLEIQRTEQGDSAMYLCAGSSRAEGNEQFFGPGTRLTVL.

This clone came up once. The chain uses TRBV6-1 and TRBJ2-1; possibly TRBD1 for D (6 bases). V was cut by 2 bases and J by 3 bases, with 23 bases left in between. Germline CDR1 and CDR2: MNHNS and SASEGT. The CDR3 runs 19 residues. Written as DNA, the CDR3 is TGTGCCAGCAGTGAACTTAGGTCTGGGTGGCAGGGGCGCTACAATGAGCAGTTCTTC. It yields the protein CASSELRSGWQGRYNEQFF.

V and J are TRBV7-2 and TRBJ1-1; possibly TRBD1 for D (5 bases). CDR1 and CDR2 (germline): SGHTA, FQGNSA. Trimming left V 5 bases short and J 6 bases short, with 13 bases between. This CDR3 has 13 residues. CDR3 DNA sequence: TGTGCCAGCAGCCCTCTTATCAGGGCTGAAGCTTTCTTT. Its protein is CASSPLIRAEAFF.

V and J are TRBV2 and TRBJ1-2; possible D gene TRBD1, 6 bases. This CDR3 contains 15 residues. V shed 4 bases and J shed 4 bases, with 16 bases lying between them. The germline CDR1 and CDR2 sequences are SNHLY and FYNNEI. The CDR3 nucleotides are TGTGCCAGCAGTGTTGGGGGGGCCGGGAGCTATGGCTACACCTTC. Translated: CASSVGGAGSYGYTF.